A selection of T cell receptor beta chains follows, all from one sample in a study of blood T cell repertoires in COVID-19. The protocol was immunoSEQ multiplex PCR, while the TCRdb copy is restricted to in-frame clones and leaves out a portion. The sample lists 300,000 to 500,000 clones, over 75% seen once, with about 0.89% in the top ten. Specimen: PBMCs or T cells enriched from blood (not recorded which). Every receptor here comes from a woman aged 25-40 years with acute COVID-19. Each CDR3 is given without its conserved first and last residue.

v_call	j_call	cdr3_aa
TRBV5-5	TRBJ1-2	ASSLWTASYGYT
TRBV19	TRBJ2-3	ASSIFGTGDTDTQY
TRBV6-5	TRBJ2-7	ASRTTGAYEQY
TRBV18	TRBJ1-6	ASSTGTGNSPLH
TRBV10-3	TRBJ1-6	AISSTRDNSPLH
TRBV7-6	TRBJ1-1	ASSLAQGLATEAF
TRBV18	TRBJ2-2	ASSPYTGELF
TRBV10-3	TRBJ1-3	AIRKGQERVNTIY
TRBV19	TRBJ1-2	ASSIDRAGGYT
TRBV18	TRBJ2-1	ASSAGPFKVQF
TRBV9	TRBJ1-1	ASSVGTGGFEAF
TRBV7-2	TRBJ2-1	ASSLPLRTGGTNEQF
TRBV4-3	TRBJ1-2	ASSQDRGGLSNYGYT
TRBV15	TRBJ2-7	ATSRVVQARGEQY
TRBV30	TRBJ1-4	AWTTGANEKLF
TRBV25-1	TRBJ1-2	ASSEYREGPNYGYT
TRBV25-1	TRBJ1-6	ASSESRRSGNSPLH
TRBV7-9	TRBJ1-2	ASSLRVNYGYT
TRBV15	TRBJ1-2	ATSQGNYGYT
TRBV13	TRBJ2-7	ASSLAGQGYEQY
TRBV29-1	TRBJ2-5	SVVPGGETQY
TRBV30	TRBJ1-1	ACSGRVLGAF
TRBV7-8	TRBJ2-3	ASSLAIGTSGYTDTQY
TRBV5-1	TRBJ1-1	ASSQNPGTGGTEAF
TRBV27	TRBJ1-2	ASSSQGGYGYT
TRBV7-9	TRBJ2-7	ASSLQGASYEQY
TRBV13	TRBJ2-1	ASTSGGRGEQF
TRBV6-5	TRBJ1-2	ASSYRGQGLRYGYT
TRBV29-1	TRBJ2-1	SVGATSFRSYNEQF
TRBV7-2	TRBJ1-5	ASSLRTGGFNQPQH
TRBV7-3	TRBJ2-7	ASSIAGQGAYEQY
TRBV6-6	TRBJ2-1	ASRLAGNEQF
TRBV7-9	TRBJ2-3	ASSLGEFSTDTQY
TRBV12-3/TRBV12-4	TRBJ1-1	ASSDRGGRAF
TRBV6-2/TRBV6-3	TRBJ1-1	ASSYAGHRATAEAF
TRBV10-2	TRBJ2-7	ASSESNLRDRGHEQY
TRBV5-1	TRBJ2-3	ASSFSLGSTDTQY
TRBV6-1	TRBJ1-6	ASSEYRTDGSPLH
TRBV6-1	TRBJ1-6	ASSEGGQGWNSPLH
TRBV24-1	TRBJ1-5	ATSGQGFEPQH
TRBV27	TRBJ2-7	ASSLMGASSYEQY
TRBV7-9	TRBJ1-1	ASHILAGKNTEAF
TRBV7-6	TRBJ1-1	ASSRPGTVNTEAF
TRBV7-9	TRBJ2-3	ASSLPWTGPFTDTQY
TRBV7-2	TRBJ2-3	ASSPATTPGADTQY
TRBV6-1	TRBJ2-5	ASSEAVVSGQETQY
TRBV19	TRBJ2-2	ASLRRGFGTGELF
TRBV29-1	TRBJ2-2	SVVQAGELF
TRBV6-5	TRBJ1-1	ASSYGTSIGRAF
TRBV18	TRBJ1-2	ASSLTQGNYGYT
TRBV5-1	TRBJ1-1	ASMMGTGVNTEAF
TRBV24-1	TRBJ2-7	ATSAPRGTGTYEQY
TRBV6-2/TRBV6-3	TRBJ2-1	ASSRRLQGTLVYNNFEQF
TRBV7-8	TRBJ2-7	ASSRTGQVVTYEQY
TRBV3-1/TRBV3-2	TRBJ2-3	ASSQPGQGVGTDTQY